A single sample is the source of the 20 T cell receptor beta chains below, sequenced in a study of post-analysis software for immune sequencing data. Study findings and constraints: In patients, TRBV5-6, TRBV5-1 and TRBV20-1 belonged to about five TRBV segments found more frequently than in controls.

Their specific antigens are unknown. Included in the TCR beta cDNA libraries were unique molecular identifiers. TCRdb re-derived calls from the PCR reads in MiXCR, one entry per CDR3 protein. The table lists a few hundred thousand distinct CDR3 sequences, approximately 38% of them singletons. Material: blood. The receptors here all came from a girl aged 2 to 9 with multiple sclerosis.

This clonotype came up once. The chain links TRBV7-9 to TRBJ2-1, with D hard to call. V shed 6 bases and J shed 0 bases, with 12 bases lying between them. This CDR3 spans 15 amino acids. From germline, CDR1 is SEHNR and CDR2 FQNEAQ (reference sequence). The CDR3 here is CASRFDENSYNEQFF. Written as DNA, the CDR3 is TGTGCCAGCAGATTCGACGAAAACTCCTACAATGAGCAGTTCTTC. Based on the CDR3 plus reference TRBV7-9 and TRBJ2-1, the full variable domain is DTGVSQNPRHKITKRGQNVTFRCDPISEHNRLYWYRQTLGQGPEFLTYFQNEAQLEKSRLLSDRFSAERPKGSFSTLEIQRTEQGDSAMYLCASRFDENSYNEQFFGPGTRLTVL.

CDR3 in DNA: TGTGCCAGCAGCGCCGGACAGGGATCCTACGAGCAGTACTTC. Its protein is CASSAGQGSYEQYF. This chain uses TRBV7-2 with TRBJ2-7; 8 nucleotides agree with TRBD1. Germline values: CDR1 SGHTA, CDR2 FQGNSA. With V trimmed by 5 bases and J by 1 base, 4 bases remained unmatched. The length of the CDR3 is 14 residues.

This clonotype was observed a handful of times. The chain links TRBV6-2 or TRBV6-3 to TRBJ2-7; 10 nucleotides line up with TRBD2. Germline CDR1 and CDR2: MNHEY and SVGEGT. J lost 2 bases, V lost 5 bases, and 3 bases had no gene match. There are 14 residues in the CDR3. Here the CDR3 reads CASSEREGAYEQYF. The CDR3, as DNA: TGTGCCAGCAGTGAGCGGGAGGGGGCCTACGAGCAGTACTTC.

This clonotype was found a few times. The J gene is TRBJ2-1, the V gene TRBV7-9; 9 bases line up with TRBD2. V was clipped by 5 bases and J by 4 bases; unmatched bases: 9. The length of the CDR3 is 16 residues. Germline CDR1 is SEHNR and CDR2 is FQNEAQ (reference sequence). The DNA of the CDR3 is TGTGCCAGCAGCAGACGCGGGGGGGCGGCTTACAATGAGCAGTTCTTC. Protein product: CASSRRGGAAYNEQFF.

This rearrangement joins TRBV10-3 to TRBJ2-1; perhaps D is TRBD1 or TRBD2 (5 bases each). The length of the CDR3 is 16 residues. Trimming pared 4 bases from V and 2 bases from J, leaving 15 bases between. Germline V gene data show CDR1 as ENHRY and CDR2 as SYGVKD. CDR3 in DNA: TGTGCCATCAGTGGGTCTAGTGGGGGTGCCTACAATGAGCAGTTCTTC. Translation: CAISGSSGGAYNEQFF.

This clonotype has a handful of counts. J is TRBJ1-5 and V is TRBV27, with 8 bases aligning to TRBD1. The length of the CDR3 is 14 residues. The V segment lost 6 bases and the J segment 6 bases; nucleotides outside the gene matches: 7. Germline assignment: CDR1 MNHEY and CDR2 SMNVEV (reference sequence). In DNA form, the CDR3 reads TGTGCCAGCAGCCCCAGGGGGCTCGGTCAGCCCCAGCATTTT. This codes for CASSPRGLGQPQHF.

The chain recombines TRBV25-1 with TRBJ2-1; D is undetermined. V was clipped by 2 bases and J by 10 bases, with 15 bases between them. The CDR3 covers 14 residues. CDR1 and CDR2 from the germline V gene are MGHDK and SYGVNS. This CDR3 reads CASSERPLRSEQFF. CDR3 coding DNA: TGTGCCAGCAGTGAACGTCCGTTGCGGTCCGAGCAGTTCTTC.

There are many counts of this clonotype. The CDR3 DNA is TGCAGTGTCTCAGCGGGAGTTAGGACAGATACGCAGTATTTT. It translates to CSVSAGVRTDTQYF. V gene TRBV20-1 combines with J gene TRBJ2-3; 8 bases are a match to TRBD2. Trimming at V came to 7 bases and at J to 3 bases, leaving 9 bases not matched to a gene. This CDR3 comprises 14 residues. Per germline, CDR1 DFQATT and CDR2 SNEGSKA (reference sequence).

The chain employs TRBV7-3 and TRBJ2-3; 11 bases align to TRBD2. Germline V gives CDR1 SGHTA, CDR2 FQGTGA. V shed 5 bases, J shed 2 bases, and the junction held 9 bases outside the gene matches. The CDR3 has 17 amino acids. This CDR3 reads CASSPGTSGINTDTQYF. For the CDR3, the DNA is TGTGCCAGCAGCCCGGGGACTAGCGGAATTAACACAGATACGCAGTATTTT.

The rearrangement links TRBV10-3 to TRBJ2-5; perhaps D is TRBD1 or TRBD2 (5 bases each). The J call may be faulty, since TRBJ2-7 better matches the DNA end. The CDR3 is 15 residues long. Germline loops: CDR1 ENHRY, CDR2 SYGVKD. The CDR3 here is CAISESPPGPYEQYF. In nucleotides, the CDR3 is TGTGCCATCAGTGAGTCTCCCCCGGGGCCGTACGAGCAGTACTTC.

The table lists this clonotype with a few counts. The chain recombines TRBV7-6 with TRBJ1-4; tentative D call: TRBD1 (5 bases). This CDR3 has 11 residues. The V gene lost 2 bases and the J gene lost 14 bases, with 9 bases spanning the gap. The germline V gene encodes CDR1 SGHVS and CDR2 FNYEAQ. The CDR3 region is CASSLQGRLFF. Here the CDR3 DNA reads TGTGCCAGCAGCTTACAGGGCAGGCTGTTTTTT.

Of note for this clonotype: Sequence at one end of the junction differs from germline and may be a read error. The chain carries TRBV12-3 or TRBV12-4 and TRBJ2-3, with D possibly being TRBD1 (5 bases). The CDR3 loop spans 15 amino acids. Here the CDR3 DNA reads TGTGCCAGCAGTCGATCCGGGCCTACGACAGATGCGCAGTATTTT. Its protein product is CASSRSGPTTDAQYF.

V usage is TRBV4-1 and J usage is TRBJ2-1; TRBD2 might be the D (7 bases). V was shortened by 4 bases and J by 0 bases, with 16 bases between the two germline ends. The CDR3 extends over 17 amino acids. CDR1 is MGHRA and CDR2 is YSYEKL in the germline V gene. The CDR3 sequence: CASSLLWGGSSYNEQFF. As DNA, the CDR3 is TGCGCCAGCAGCCTTCTATGGGGGGGCAGCTCCTACAATGAGCAGTTCTTC.

This sequence joins TRBV20-1 and TRBJ2-7; 12 nucleotides align to TRBD2. Trimming cost V 6 bases and J 3 bases; bases outside gene matches: 6. The CDR3 covers 14 residues. The germline gives CDR1 DFQATT, CDR2 SNEGSKA (reference sequence). The CDR3 sequence: CSAIPLAGGYEQYF. CDR3 bases: TGCAGTGCCATACCACTAGCGGGAGGCTACGAGCAGTACTTC.

V is TRBV9 and J is TRBJ2-1, with D unclear. Germline assignment: CDR1 SGDLS and CDR2 YYNGEE. CDR3 length: 12 amino acids. V lost 10 bases to trimming and J lost 9 bases, with 17 bases between them. CDR3 protein: CAGPPPDLEQFF. CDR3 nucleotides: TGTGCCGGCCCCCCGCCAGACCTTGAGCAGTTCTTC. The full variable domain, completed using reference TRBV9 and TRBJ2-1, is DSGVTQTPKHLITATGQRVTLRCSPRSGDLSVYWYQQSLDQGLQFLIQYYNGEERAKGNILERFSAQQFPDLHSELNLSSLELGDSALYFCAGPPPDLEQFFGPGTRLTVL.

The sample holds a few counts of this clonotype. This chain connects TRBV24-1 to TRBJ2-5; D gene uncertain. V gave up 4 bases and J gave up 0 bases, with 14 bases separating them. CDR1 KGHDR and CDR2 SFDVKD come from the germline V gene. The CDR3 spans 16 residues. The chain's CDR3 is CATSEYGPTDQETQYF. The CDR3 bases are TGTGCCACCAGTGAGTACGGGCCAACGGACCAAGAGACCCAGTACTTC.

Only a few counts were recorded for this clonotype. V is TRBV4-1 and J is TRBJ2-3; D is uncertain. CDR3 length: 13 residues. Germline V gives CDR1 MGHRA, CDR2 YSYEKL. V was shortened by 5 bases and J by 1 base, with 7 bases between the two germline ends. CDR3 sequence reads: CASSSKGTDTQYF. Written as DNA, the CDR3 is TGCGCCAGCAGCTCAAAGGGCACAGATACGCAGTATTTT.

This clonotype has a handful of counts. In DNA form, the CDR3 reads TGTGCCACCAGCAGAGACCCTAGCGGGTACAATGAGCAGTACTTC. The encoded protein is CATSRDPSGYNEQYF. This chain uses TRBV15 with TRBJ2-7; 8 bases agree with TRBD2. The trim removed 0 bases at V and 7 bases at J, leaving 8 bases unmatched. Germline V gene data show CDR1 as LNHNV and CDR2 as YYDKDF (reference sequence). The CDR3 has 15 residues.

This chain connects TRBV6-6 to TRBJ1-5; D gene ambiguous. The germline V gene encodes CDR1 MNHNY and CDR2 SVGAGI (reference sequence). With 3 bases removed from V and 0 bases from J, the gap between germline ends came to 18 bases. The CDR3 is made up of 18 amino acids. CDR3 amino acids: CASSYPPKTEYSNQPQHF. The CDR3 nucleotides read TGTGCCAGCAGTTATCCCCCGAAAACGGAATATAGCAATCAGCCCCAGCATTTT.

This sequence joins TRBV5-5 and TRBJ1-2, with D possibly matching TRBD1 (6 bases). V was cut by 4 bases and J by 2 bases, with 18 bases left in between. Looked up from germline, CDR1 is SGHKS and CDR2 is YYEKEE (reference sequence). CDR3 length: 16 amino acids. CDR3: CASSPLPRGKNYGYTF. In DNA form, the CDR3 reads TGTGCCAGCAGCCCGTTACCCAGGGGTAAAAACTATGGCTACACCTTC.